Below, 6 T cell receptor beta chains from the same sample are listed, as sequenced in a study of technical replicates of blood from a few donors. The protocol was immunoSEQ multiplex PCR, while the TCRdb copy is restricted to in-frame clones and leaves out a portion. This table holds some 87,000 clones, 95% to 98% found once. The sample comprised T cells isolated from PBMCs. The receptors here all came from a human donor in good health.

The J gene is TRBJ2-7, the V gene TRBV19; 7 positions agree with TRBD1. This CDR3 comprises 14 residues. Germline V gene data show CDR1 as LNHDA and CDR2 as SQIVND (reference sequence). V shed 6 bases, J shed 0 bases, and the junction held 5 bases outside the gene matches. In DNA form, the CDR3 reads TGTGCCAGTAGACCGACAGGGAACTCCTACGAGCAGTACTTC. Protein: CASRPTGNSYEQYF.

V usage is TRBV27 and J usage is TRBJ2-7; 7 bases align to TRBD2. The CDR3 is 13 amino acids. Germline V lookup: CDR1 MNHEY, CDR2 SMNVEV (reference sequence). Trimming at V came to 2 bases and at J to 5 bases, leaving 3 bases not matched to a gene. CDR3 amino acids: CASSLASGHEQYF. DNA of the CDR3: TGTGCCAGCAGTTTAGCTAGCGGTCACGAGCAGTACTTC.

The V and J genes are TRBV11-2 and TRBJ2-7, with 11 positions matching TRBD1. Germline V lookup: CDR1 SGHAT, CDR2 FQNNGV. With V trimmed by 8 bases and J by 2 bases, 8 bases remained unmatched. The CDR3 loop spans 15 amino acids. CDR3 amino acids: CASGGQGVLTYEQYF. The CDR3 coding sequence is TGTGCCAGCGGGGGACAGGGGGTTCTTACCTACGAGCAGTACTTC.

The rearrangement joins TRBV27 to TRBJ1-4, with a possible D match to TRBD1 (6 bases). Per germline, CDR1 MNHEY and CDR2 SMNVEV (reference sequence). V was shortened by 5 bases and J by 5 bases, with 12 bases between the two germline ends. The CDR3 totals 14 residues. The CDR3 region is CASSQDSSNEKLFF. The CDR3 DNA reads TGTGCCAGCAGTCAGGACAGTTCAAATGAAAAACTGTTTTTT.

The genes are TRBV15 and TRBJ2-1, with 11 bases that match TRBD2. The length of the CDR3 is 16 residues. V lost 8 bases, J lost 4 bases, and 10 bases stayed unmatched. Germline V gives CDR1 LNHNV, CDR2 YYDKDF (reference sequence). The CDR3 reads CATLGGGLAVYNEQFF. Written as DNA, the CDR3 is TGTGCCACCCTGGGAGGGGGACTAGCGGTGTACAATGAGCAGTTCTTC.

The rearrangement links TRBV29-1 to TRBJ2-3, with D possibly matching TRBD1 (6 bases). With 2 bases removed from V and 15 bases from J, the gap between germline ends came to 15 bases. Germline CDR1 SQVTM, CDR2 ANQGSEA. The CDR3 runs to 11 residues. CDR3 protein: CSVEFGTSIYF. The CDR3 DNA follows: TGCAGCGTTGAATTCGGGACATCAATATATTTT.